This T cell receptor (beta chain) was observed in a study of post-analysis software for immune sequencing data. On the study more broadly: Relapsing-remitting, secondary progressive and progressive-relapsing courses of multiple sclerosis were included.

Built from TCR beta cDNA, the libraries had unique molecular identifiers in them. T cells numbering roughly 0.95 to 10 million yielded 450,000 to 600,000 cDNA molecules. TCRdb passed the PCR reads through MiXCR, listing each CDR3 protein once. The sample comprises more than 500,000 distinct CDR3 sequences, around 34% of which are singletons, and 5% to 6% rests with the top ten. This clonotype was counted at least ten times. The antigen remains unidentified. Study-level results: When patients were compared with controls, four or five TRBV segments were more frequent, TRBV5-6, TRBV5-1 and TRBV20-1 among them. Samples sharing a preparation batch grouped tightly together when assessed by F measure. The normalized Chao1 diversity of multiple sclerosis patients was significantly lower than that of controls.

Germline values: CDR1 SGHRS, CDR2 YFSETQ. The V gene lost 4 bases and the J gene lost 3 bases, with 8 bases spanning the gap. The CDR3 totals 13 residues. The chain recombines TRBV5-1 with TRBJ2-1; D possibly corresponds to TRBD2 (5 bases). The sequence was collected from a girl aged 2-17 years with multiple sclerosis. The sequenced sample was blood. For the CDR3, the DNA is TGCGCCAGCAGCGGCGGAGGCTACAATGAGCAGTTCTTC. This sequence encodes CASSGGGYNEQFF.